This T cell receptor (beta chain) was found in a study of TIL therapy for anti-PD-1-resistant metastatic lung cancer. Overall study results and limits: TIL cultures after expansion showed higher clonality and lower diversity than baseline tumor (median 6% vs 31%).

This clone occurred once. The antigen is undetermined. The immunoSEQ assay was v3. Survey-level samples got approximately 1.8 million read pairs; deep-level samples got roughly 5-6.5 million. Using immunoSEQ multiplex PCR, the repertoire was profiled, and TCRdb retains in-frame clones only, with some absent. The data show approximately 95,000 clones, 65% seen once. The CDR3 contains 16 residues. Germline values: CDR1 SGHTA, CDR2 FQGNSA. V was clipped by 4 bases and J by 6 bases; unmatched bases: 9. Time point noted: pre-treatment sample, taken before nivolumab and TIL therapy. The tumor samples were excised metastases, mostly pleural nodules or supraclavicular lymph nodes.

The specimen comprised tumor tissue, sampled at baseline. V usage is TRBV7-2 and J usage is TRBJ1-1, with 12 bases that match TRBD1. The receptor was derived from a person between 25 and 79 years old with non-small cell lung cancer. CDR3 amino acids: CASSSSGTGGAPEAFF. The CDR3 coding sequence is TGTGCCAGCAGCTCGTCCGGGACAGGGGGCGCCCCTGAAGCTTTCTTT. Combining the CDR3 with reference TRBV7-2 and TRBJ1-1 gives the whole variable domain GAGVSQSPSNKVTEKGKDVELRCDPISGHTALYWYRQSLGQGLEFLIYFQGNSAPDKSGLPSDRFSAERTGGSVSTLTIQRTQQEDSAVYLCASSSSGTGGAPEAFFGQGTRLTVV.